This entry describes one T cell receptor beta chain. This sample was included in a study of blood T cell repertoires in COVID-19. The CDR3 extends over 14 amino acids. V lost 4 bases to trimming and J lost 1 base, with 10 bases between them. Germline V lookup: CDR1 SNHLY, CDR2 FYNNEI. Some clones are missing from TCRdb's copy, which holds only in-frame ones; the method was immunoSEQ multiplex PCR. Of a few hundred thousand clones listed, approximately 84% are singletons. The chain combines TRBV2 with TRBJ1-1; possibly TRBD1 for D (6 bases). Sample: PBMCs or T cells enriched from blood (not recorded which). The sequence came from a man aged 35-49 years who had recovered from COVID-19. CDR3 DNA sequence: TGTGCCAGCAGTGCAATGGGGGCGAACACTGAAGCTTTCTTT. It is translated as CASSAMGANTEAFF.